This paragraph reports one T cell receptor beta chain. TCRdb keeps only in-frame clones here, not all; method: immunoSEQ multiplex PCR. The sample includes roughly 75,000 clones, roughly nine tenths of them seen just once. The CDR3 is 14 amino acids. Germline V lookup: CDR1 MNHNS, CDR2 SASEGT. The V segment lost 9 bases and the J segment 3 bases; nucleotides outside the gene matches: 6. Patients with a history of autoimmune disease or on systemic immunosuppression were excluded. This sample is drawn from a study of OX40 agonist ivuxolimab in advanced cancers. On the study more broadly: Dose-escalation patients had hepatocellular carcinoma, melanoma, renal cell or head and neck cancer.

This chain joins TRBV6-1 and TRBJ2-1; 9 nucleotides agree with TRBD1. This TCR came from an adult with an advanced solid tumor such as melanoma, head and neck, liver or kidney cancer. This material consisted of CD4+ or CD8+ T cells sorted from blood, taken in a trial of the OX40 agonist ivuxolimab. CDR3 region: CASYRGRGYNEQFF. CDR3 bases: TGTGCCAGTTACAGGGGGCGCGGCTACAATGAGCAGTTCTTC.